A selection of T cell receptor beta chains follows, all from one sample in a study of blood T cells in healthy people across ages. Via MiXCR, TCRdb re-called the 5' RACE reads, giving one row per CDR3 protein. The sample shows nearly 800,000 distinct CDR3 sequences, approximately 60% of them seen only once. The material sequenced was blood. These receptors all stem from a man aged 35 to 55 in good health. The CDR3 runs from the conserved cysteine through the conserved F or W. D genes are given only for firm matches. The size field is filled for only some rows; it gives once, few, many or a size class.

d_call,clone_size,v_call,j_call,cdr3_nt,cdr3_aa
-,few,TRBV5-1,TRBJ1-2,TGCGCCAGCAGCTTAAACATACAAAGGGGGGCGGAGGACTATGGCTACACCTTC,CASSLNIQRGAEDYGYTF
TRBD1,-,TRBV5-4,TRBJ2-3,TGTGCCAGCAGCTTATATACAGGGGGCCCAGATACGCAGTATTTT,CASSLYTGGPDTQYF
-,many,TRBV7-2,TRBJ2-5,TGTGCCAGCAGCTTAGGTCCGTTAGAGACCCAGTACTTC,CASSLGPLETQYF
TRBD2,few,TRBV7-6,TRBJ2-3,TGTGCCAGCAGCTCTGGACTAGCGAGGTTTGCAGATACGCAGTATTTT,CASSSGLARFADTQYF
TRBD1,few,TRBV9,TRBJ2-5,TGTGCCAGCAGGGAAACAGGGGCCTCCCGGGAGACCCAGTACTTC,CASRETGASRETQYF
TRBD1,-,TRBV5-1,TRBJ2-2,TGCGCCAGCAGCATCTCCGGGACAGTGAACACCGGGGAGCTGTTTTTT,CASSISGTVNTGELFF
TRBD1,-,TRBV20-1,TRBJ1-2,TGCAGTGCTCGATCACCGGGACAGCATGGCTGCACCTTC,CSARSPGQHGCTF
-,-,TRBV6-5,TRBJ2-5,TGTGCCAGCAGTTACTCGTTCGGGACCCAGTACTTC,CASSYSFGTQYF
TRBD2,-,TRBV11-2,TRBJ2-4,TGTGCCAGCAGCCCCGAGATGGGACTAGTGCAGCAGTACTTC,CASSPEMGLVQQYF
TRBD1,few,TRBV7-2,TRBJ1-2,TGTGCCAGCAGCTTAGGAGGGACAGCGGACGGGTATGGCTACACCTTC,CASSLGGTADGYGYTF
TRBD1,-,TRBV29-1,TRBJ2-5,TGCAGCGTCATCCGGGACAGGGGGGCAGAGACCCAGTACTTC,CSVIRDRGAETQYF
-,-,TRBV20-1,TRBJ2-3,TGCAGTGCTCCCGATCGGGGGGCAAGCACAGATACGCAGTATTTT,CSAPDRGASTDTQYF
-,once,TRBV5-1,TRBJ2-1,TGCGCCAGCAGCTTAAACTTCGCCCCCCTATCGGAGTACAATGAGCAGTTCTTC,CASSLNFAPLSEYNEQFF
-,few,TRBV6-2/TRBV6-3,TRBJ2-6,TGTGCCAGCAGTCCTCCTGGGGCCAACGTCCTGACTTTC,CASSPPGANVLTF
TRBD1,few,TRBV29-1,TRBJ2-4,TGCAGCGCCGGGACAGCCCAAAACATTCAGTACTTC,CSAGTAQNIQYF